Below, 7 T cell receptor beta chains from the same sample are listed, as sequenced in a study of blood T cell repertoires in COVID-19. Using immunoSEQ multiplex PCR, the repertoire was profiled, and TCRdb retains in-frame clones only, with some absent. Of a few hundred thousand clones in the sample, roughly 90% were seen once. Sequencing was performed on peripheral blood. The source of these receptors is a woman aged 25 to 39 with active or convalescent COVID-19.

The chain employs TRBV10-3 and TRBJ2-1, with TRBD2 matching 12 bases. CDR3 length: 15 amino acids. Losses at the gene ends were 10 bases for V and 8 bases for J; bases not matched to a gene: 12. Germline V gives CDR1 ENHRY, CDR2 SYGVKD. The CDR3 bases are TGTGCCACACACCCCAGGACTAGCGGGGTCTATGAGCAGTTCTTC. Its translation is CATHPRTSGVYEQFF.

The chain has TRBV28 and TRBJ2-3; 8 positions match TRBD2. V lost 7 bases and J lost 2; bases outside the gene matches: 5. CDR1 and CDR2 (germline): MDHEN, SYDVKM. The CDR3 has 14 residues. CDR3 bases: TGTGCCAGCAATGTAGCGGGGAACACAGATACGCAGTATTTT. Translated, it gives CASNVAGNTDTQYF.

This chain connects TRBV5-6 to TRBJ2-7; 8 bases align to TRBD1. CDR3 size: 15 residues. CDR1 and CDR2 from the germline V gene are SGHDT and YYEEEE. The V gene end was trimmed by 3 bases and the J gene end by 3 bases; junction bases not matched to a gene: 8. The CDR3 here is CASSSETGGGYEQYF. As DNA, the CDR3 is TGTGCCAGCAGCTCAGAAACAGGGGGAGGCTACGAGCAGTACTTC.

The chain has TRBV27 and TRBJ2-7; TRBD2 might be the D (7 bases). Trimming cost V 2 bases and J 2 bases, with 10 bases left between them. Germline V lookup: CDR1 MNHEY, CDR2 SMNVEV (reference sequence). This CDR3 is built from 14 residues. The CDR3 nucleotides are TGTGCCAGCAGTTTAAAGGGGGGGACCTACGAGCAGTACTTC. This translates into CASSLKGGTYEQYF.

The V gene is TRBV15, the J gene TRBJ2-5, with 10 bases aligning to TRBD1. CDR3 length equals 15 residues. V was clipped by 3 bases and J by 5 bases; unmatched bases: 6. CDR1 LNHNV and CDR2 YYDKDF come from the germline V gene (reference sequence). Here the CDR3 DNA reads TGTGCCACCAGCAGGCCGGGACAGGGGTCGGAGACCCAGTACTTC. Translation gives CATSRPGQGSETQYF.

The genes are TRBV7-2 and TRBJ2-3, with 9 bases lining up with TRBD1. Germline V CDR1 and CDR2: SGHTA, FQGNSA. J was trimmed by 2 bases and V by 1 base; bases with no gene match: 1. This CDR3 has 15 amino acids. The CDR3, as DNA: TGTGCCAGCAGCTTAGGGGACAGGGCCACAGATACGCAGTATTTT. This gives the protein CASSLGDRATDTQYF.

This sequence joins TRBV12-3 or TRBV12-4 and TRBJ2-1; TRBD1 is a possible D gene (5 bases). The CDR3 is 12 amino acids. The ends were cut back, 5 bases at V and 9 bases at J, with 11 bases in the middle. CDR3 bases: TGTGCCAGCAGTCCCCAGGGTGGTGAGCAGTTCTTC. Translation: CASSPQGGEQFF.